Reported below is one T cell receptor beta chain. This clonotype turned up a few times. Its binding antigen is unknown. The sample holds no much larger clone one base away, and base qualities are not on file. This entry is derived from a study of T-cell memory formation after mild COVID-19 (dated by TCRdb to the early 2020s). For the wider study: Most TCR sequence clusters were specific to one of the two donors. T-cell clones expanding and contracting after mild COVID-19 in two donors were tracked by longitudinal TCRalpha and TCRbeta repertoire sequencing. The cohort comprised two young, previously healthy adult volunteers, one female and one male. Broad study findings and their caveats: The study included only a couple of mild cases, and larger cohorts that include severe cases with pre-infection samples were judged to be necessary. SARS-CoV-2 specificity of the second-wave clones peaking on day 37 was not confirmed. Some responding clones were found in pre-infection memory, which suggests that pre-existing cross-reactive memory T cells took part in the SARS-CoV-2 response. Contracting CD4+ clones were found mainly in CM and EM memory subsets, while CD8+ clones were enriched in EMRA. From day 15 to 85, contracting clones showed balanced CD4/CD8 phenotypes, whereas a second wave of clones that expanded from day 15 to 37 leaned towards CD4+.

Sequencer: Illumina NovaSeq 6000. Using 5'RACE with constant-segment primers, TCRalpha and TCRbeta cDNA libraries were constructed, with sample barcodes and unique molecular identifiers added in the process. RNA was extracted from every sample with Trizol reagent. The libraries were amplified in two PCR steps, and the second step added a second sample barcode and Illumina TruSeq adapters. The libraries were sequenced on an Illumina NovaSeq using 2 x 150 bp paired-end reads. The authors' analysis ran thus. Reads were demultiplexed and collapsed into UMI-guided consensus sequences with migec v1.2.7. Using mixcr v2.1.11, UMI consensuses were aligned to TRA and TRB V and J templates and then assembled into clonotypes. Expanded or contracted clonotypes were those called significant by both edgeR and NoisET, with noise models trained on biological replicates. edgeR calls used a false discovery rate-adjusted p below 0.01 and a log2 fold-change threshold of 1. As an exploratory analysis of dynamics, max-normalized trajectories of the 1000 most abundant clonotypes were examined by PCA with hierarchical clustering. Each responding clone was given a CD4 or CD8 phenotype based on the CD4+ and CD8+ repertoires, which had been sequenced separately. Clones were called with MiXCR by TCRdb after fastp trimmed the public reads at Q25, and only in-frame beta chains were retained. When rows share a CDR3 protein, they turn into one entry using the most common DNA and genes. TCRdb's processing, not the authors' own work, is the source of the V and J calls. The table for this sample lists 540,000 or so distinct CDR3 sequences; roughly 21% of them were counted only once. Of the sample, about an eighth is held by the ten largest clones.

Reading from cysteine to phenylalanine, the CDR3 counts 14 amino acids. Left in the record is the CDR3 DNA by itself, 42 bases read in frame from the first base. Cut back by 4 bases and 0 bases, the V and J ends lie 10 bases apart. Taken from the germline V gene, the CDR1 and CDR2 loops are SGHRS and YFSETQ. PBMCs were isolated by Ficoll-Paque density gradient centrifugation. The specimen sequenced was PBMCs or a T cell subset sorted from them (not recorded which). This receptor was taken from an adult woman who had mild COVID-19 (a few samples of this study predate the infection). The sample titles of this study are shuffled in the database, so cell type and time point are left out; the donor was told from shared clones. This receptor chain uses TRBV5-1 and TRBJ1-1, with no reliable assignment of the D segment. The nucleotide sequence reads as follows: TGCGCCAGCAGCCTGGCACACCTGAACACTGAAGCTTTCTTT. This yields the protein CASSLAHLNTEAFF.